Shown below are 20 T cell receptor beta chains from a single sample sequenced in a study of blood T cell repertoires in COVID-19. The repertoire was sequenced with immunoSEQ multiplex PCR; TCRdb's copy has only in-frame clones and lacks some. Here the sample spans tens of thousands of clones, over 70% being singletons. Sequenced: peripheral blood. The receptors here all came from an elderly man with active or convalescent COVID-19.

The chain couples TRBV2 to TRBJ2-3; TRBD2 matches at 9 bases. V gave up 1 base and J gave up 0 bases; unmatched junction bases: 2. Germline V gene lookup returns CDR1 SNHLY and CDR2 FYNNEI. The CDR3 has 16 residues. The CDR3 loop reads CASSEGLAGSTDTQYF. The CDR3 DNA sequence: TGTGCCAGCAGTGAAGGCCTAGCGGGGAGCACAGATACGCAGTATTTT.

This sequence joins TRBV27 and TRBJ2-6; D not certain. CDR1 is MNHEY, CDR2 SMNVEV, per germline (reference sequence). The CDR3 is 16 residues long. The V gene lost 5 bases and the J gene lost 0 bases, with 11 bases spanning the gap. CDR3 nucleotide sequence: TGTGCCAGCAGTCCGGAGATCCTCTCTGGGGCCAACGTCCTGACTTTC. Its translation is CASSPEILSGANVLTF.

The CDR3 is CASSRGFSGNTIYF. In nucleotides, the CDR3 is TGTGCCAGCAGCCGCGGTTTCTCTGGAAACACCATATATTTT. The V gene is TRBV3-1 (or the pseudogene TRBV3-2), the J gene TRBJ1-3; D uncertain. This CDR3 has 14 amino acids. The ends were cut back, 4 bases at V and 0 bases at J, with 7 bases in the middle. Germline lookup yields CDR1 LGHDT and CDR2 YNNKEL (reference sequence).

This clone was seen a single time. This chain joins TRBV6-6 and TRBJ2-1; 8 positions agree with TRBD1. V was clipped by 7 bases and J by 5 bases; unmatched bases: 13. The CDR3 covers 16 residues. CDR1 is MNHNY and CDR2 is SVGAGI in the germline V gene (reference sequence). CDR3 DNA: TGTGCCAGCACCCCTTCCAGGGGGCTTGAGGACAATGAGCAGTTCTTC. This codes for CASTPSRGLEDNEQFF.

The CDR3 nucleotides are TGTGCCAGCAGCCACAACTACAGGGGGAAGGAGACCCAGTACTTC. Translated: CASSHNYRGKETQYF. V usage is TRBV14 and J usage is TRBJ2-5; 8 bases are shared with TRBD1. V shed 3 bases, J shed 5 bases, and the junction held 8 bases outside the gene matches. The CDR3 extends over 15 amino acids. Germline V gene sequence: CDR1 SGHDN, CDR2 FVKESK.

V usage is TRBV7-9 and J usage is TRBJ2-5, with TRBD2 matching 10 bases. The CDR3 has 14 residues. Looked up from germline, CDR1 is SEHNR and CDR2 is FQNEAQ (reference sequence). J lost 5 bases, V lost 5 bases, and 5 bases had no gene match. CDR3 residues: CASSLGLAVETQYF. The CDR3 DNA follows: TGTGCCAGCAGCCTCGGACTAGCGGTTGAGACCCAGTACTTC.

The sample holds a few counts of this clone. The chain couples TRBV4-1 to TRBJ2-1, with 13 bases aligning to TRBD2. The length of the CDR3 is 16 residues. The germline V gene has CDR1 MGHRA and CDR2 YSYEKL. V was pared by 2 bases and J by 7 bases, with 5 bases of the junction left unmatched. CDR3 residues: CASSQRTSGRGNEQFF. The CDR3 DNA follows: TGCGCCAGCAGCCAACGGACTAGCGGGAGAGGGAATGAGCAGTTCTTC.

The chain has TRBV28 and TRBJ1-2, with a possible D match to TRBD1 (6 bases). Trimming took 5 bases from V and 4 from J, leaving 17 bases between them. CDR1 and CDR2 (germline): MDHEN, SYDVKM. The CDR3 covers 15 residues. CDR3: CASSPQRGWRYGYTF. As DNA, the CDR3 is TGTGCCAGCAGTCCCCAAAGGGGGTGGCGCTATGGCTACACCTTC.

This chain joins TRBV18 and TRBJ2-6; a weak D match, TRBD1 (5 bases). The CDR3 length is 17 residues. Trimming stripped 3 bases from V and 0 bases from J, with 12 bases between. Germline loops: CDR1 KGHSH, CDR2 LQKENI. CDR3: CASSPVGESSGANVLTF. The DNA for the CDR3 is TGTGCCAGCTCACCGGTAGGGGAAAGCTCTGGGGCCAACGTCCTGACTTTC.

The CDR3, as DNA: TGCGCCAGCAGCCCAAGGGGGGGCTACGAGCAGTACTTC. It is translated as CASSPRGGYEQYF. The chain employs TRBV5-1 and TRBJ2-7; perhaps TRBD2 as D (7 bases). Germline loops: CDR1 SGHRS, CDR2 YFSETQ. This CDR3 comprises 13 residues. Trimming removed 4 bases at V and 3 bases at J, with 11 bases between.

The chain employs TRBV6-5 and TRBJ1-2; unclear D gene. The CDR3 sequence is 12 residues long. V lost 6 bases and J lost 2, with 7 bases in between. CDR1 and CDR2 (germline): MNHEY, SVGAGI. The CDR3 DNA reads TGTGCCAGCAGGACGGGGAACTATGGCTACACCTTC. Its protein is CASRTGNYGYTF.

This clone was seen once. The chain joins TRBV9 to TRBJ1-4, with 9 bases lining up with TRBD1. The CDR3 is made up of 14 amino acids. V lost 3 bases and J lost 8; bases outside the gene matches: 5. Germline V gene sequence: CDR1 SGDLS, CDR2 YYNGEE. The CDR3 loop is CASSATGGREKLFF. The CDR3 nucleotides read TGTGCCAGCAGCGCGACAGGGGGAAGGGAAAAACTGTTTTTT.

The chain has TRBV5-4 and TRBJ2-2; 8 bases map to TRBD2. The length of the CDR3 is 15 residues. Germline assignment: CDR1 SGHNT and CDR2 YYREEE (reference sequence). V was clipped by 3 bases and J by 2 bases; unmatched bases: 3. CDR3 sequence: CASSSGLENTGELFF. The CDR3, as DNA: TGTGCCAGCAGCTCGGGACTAGAAAACACCGGGGAGCTGTTTTTT.

J is TRBJ2-1 and V is TRBV23-1; 7 nucleotides match TRBD1. TRBV23-1 is an ORF, with its function uncertain. V trimming: 2 bases; J trimming: 2 bases; junction bases outside the gene matches: 3. The CDR3 loop spans 15 amino acids. The CDR3 nucleotides are TGCGCCAGCAGTCAACCAGACAGGGCCTACAATGAGCAGTTCTTC. Its protein is CASSQPDRAYNEQFF.

This chain joins TRBV29-1 and TRBJ2-1; 10 bases fit TRBD2. Germline V gene sequence: CDR1 SQVTM, CDR2 ANQGSEA. The length of the CDR3 is 13 residues. The CDR3 DNA is TGCTCTGGGAGCGGGAGGGTAGAGAGTGAGCAGTTCTTC. It is translated as CSGSGRVESEQFF.

This clone appeared a single time. This chain uses TRBV4-1 with TRBJ2-2; TRBD1 might be the D (6 bases). The CDR3 totals 15 residues. Trimming took off 3 bases at V and 0 bases at J, with 8 bases between the two ends. The V gene's germline CDR1 is MGHRA and CDR2 YSYEKL. The CDR3 DNA is TGCGCCAGCAGCCACCGGACAGCGAACACCGGGGAGCTGTTTTTT. Residues: CASSHRTANTGELFF.

This chain links TRBV4-2 with TRBJ2-1; TRBD1 matches at 9 bases. Per germline, CDR1 LGHNA and CDR2 YNFKEQ. Trimming cost V 0 bases and J 7 bases; bases outside gene matches: 10. The CDR3 consists of 17 residues. This CDR3 reads CASSQDRGTGSQNEQFF. The CDR3 region has the DNA TGTGCCAGCAGCCAAGATCGTGGGACAGGGTCGCAGAATGAGCAGTTCTTC.

The V call is TRBV5-8, the J call TRBJ2-1; 8 bases fit TRBD2. CDR3 length equals 17 residues. V was clipped by 0 bases and J by 5 bases; unmatched bases: 10. CDR1 and CDR2 from the germline V gene are SGHTS and YDEGEE. CDR3 amino acids: CASSLVLLQRGNNEQFF. For the CDR3, the DNA is TGTGCCAGCAGCTTGGTTCTATTGCAGCGGGGGAACAATGAGCAGTTCTTC.

This clone was recorded only once. V is TRBV6-6 and J is TRBJ2-1; D is possibly TRBD2 (6 bases). Trimming left V 3 bases short and J 3 bases short, with 9 bases between. Germline V CDR1 and CDR2: MNHNY, SVGAGI (reference sequence). This CDR3 is built from 14 residues. CDR3 in DNA: TGTGCCAGCAGTTATCAGGGACTCTACAATGAGCAGTTCTTC. This encodes CASSYQGLYNEQFF.

Written as DNA, the CDR3 is TGTGCCAGTAGTAAGCCGGGACTTAGCTACGAGCAGTACTTC. Its translation: CASSKPGLSYEQYF. This sequence joins TRBV19 and TRBJ2-7, with D possibly TRBD2 on 6 matching bases. CDR1 LNHDA and CDR2 SQIVND come from the germline V gene (reference sequence). V gave up 4 bases and J gave up 3 bases, with 13 bases separating them. This CDR3 is 14 amino acids long.